This T cell receptor (beta chain) was retrieved from a study of T cells in Graves' hyperthyroidism and ophthalmopathy. Whole-study results and caveats: In blood, most of the thyroid clonotypes expanded above 0.001 were also present. A model using 13 V-J features told ophthalmopathy apart from stable hyperthyroidism. Ophthalmopathy was model-predicted a median 6.5 months pre-onset.

Regions amplified from RNA transcripts were the TCR beta CDR3 regions. In the first-round RT-PCR of the TCR CDR3, the HTBI primer set was used. TCRdb reprocessed the multiplex PCR reads via MiXCR and lists one record per CDR3 protein. The sample consists of approximately 590,000 distinct CDR3 sequences, approximately 14% of them appearing once. Clinical symptoms, serum thyroxine and TRAb, thyroid ultrasound and orbital computed tomography were used for the diagnoses. CDR3 length equals 15 residues. The V gene lost 2 bases and the J gene lost 8 bases, with 15 bases spanning the gap. Germline lookup yields CDR1 MNHEY and CDR2 SVGAGI. This clonotype was seen only a few times. Its target is not known.

Sequenced sample: blood. The V gene is TRBV6-5, the J gene TRBJ1-4; D ambiguous. The sequence derives from a woman aged 30 to 39 with Graves' hyperthyroidism. For the CDR3, the DNA is TGTGCCAGCAGTTACACGAGGGAGCGTAAAGAAAAACTGTTTTTT. It translates to CASSYTRERKEKLFF.